Described below is a single T cell receptor (beta chain) sequence and its context. The antigen is not known. The method was immunoSEQ multiplex PCR; TCRdb's version includes in-frame clones alone and lacks a portion of them. In the table there are some 28,000 clones, over 80% of which are singletons. This entry comes from a study of regulatory and conventional T cells in RAG deficiency. Broader study findings: Omenn patients showed >80% Treg-Tconv overlap and shorter CDR3 lengths.

Per germline, CDR1 LGHNA and CDR2 YNFKEQ. The V and J ends lost 2 bases and 1 base, in that order; junction bases with no gene match: 11. This CDR3 region has 19 residues. Regulatory T cells were sorted from blood as CD4+ CD25-high CD127-low cells. The same sample was also used in a study of regulatory T cells. This second study says: Primers: 52 TRBV forward and 13 TRBJ reverse. Skewed V and J usage and few unique V-J pairs marked patient repertoires, most in Tregs.

V and J are TRBV4-2 and TRBJ2-6; 7 bases match TRBD1. The receptor's source is a human donor in good health. Specimen: Tregs sorted from blood. The CDR3 nucleotides read TGTGCCAGCAGCCAATCGGTCGACAGGGTATCGTCTGGGGCCAACGTCCTGACTTTC. Amino acid sequence: CASSQSVDRVSSGANVLTF.